The following is a T cell receptor (beta chain) sequence with its context. Antigen: not known. The data were taken from a study of regulatory dendritic cells for organ transplantation. Assay: immunoSEQ multiplex PCR; the TCRdb copy retains only in-frame clones and omits some. The sample consists of 25,000 to 30,000 clones, more than 70% of them appearing once. Overall study results and limits: Memory CD8+ T cells were the most oligoclonal; naive cells were highly diverse. Mature dendritic cells appeared to drive more memory CD8+ clonal expansion than regulatory ones.

FACS sorted CD4+ or CD8+ T cells into CD45RA+ naive and CD45RO+ memory. Trimming removed 7 bases from V and 1 base from J; junction bases left unmatched: 10. The CDR3 is 15 residues long. In germline, CDR1 is KGHSH, CDR2 LQKENI. Source material: naive CD8+ T cells from blood. Stated subset: CD45RA+ naive T cells. The chain joins TRBV18 to TRBJ2-7; TRBD1 matches 7 bases. This clonotype was sampled from a human donor in good health. CDR3 region: CASFTLQGKSYEQYF. In DNA form, the CDR3 reads TGTGCCAGCTTTACCTTACAGGGGAAGTCCTACGAGCAGTACTTC. Supplemented by reference TRBV18 and TRBJ2-7, the full variable domain reads NAGVMQNPRHLVRRRGQEARLRCSPMKGHSHVYWYRQLPEEGLKFMVYLQKENIIDESGMPKERFSAEFPKEGPSILRIQQVVRGDSAAYFCASFTLQGKSYEQYFGPGTRLTVT.